This entry lists 9 T cell receptor beta chains sequenced from one sample in a study of identical twins. TCRdb reanalysed the 5' RACE reads using MiXCR and keeps one entry per CDR3 protein. Among about 890,000 distinct CDR3 sequences listed, 9% to 15% were seen once. A further study also used this sample, focusing on yellow fever vaccine responses in identical twins.

The sequenced sample was PBMCs. These receptors were collected from a woman aged 18-29 years in good health.

V is TRBV7-2 and J is TRBJ2-1; 10 bases are a match to TRBD2. The CDR3 extends over 15 amino acids. V shed 5 bases, J shed 3 bases, and the junction held 4 bases outside the gene matches. Per germline, CDR1 SGHTA and CDR2 FQGNSA. The CDR3 sequence: CASSQRGGLYNEQFF. In nucleotides, the CDR3 is TGTGCCAGCAGCCAGCGGGGGGGCCTCTACAATGAGCAGTTCTTC. Variable domain in full (rest from reference TRBV7-2 and TRBJ2-1): GAGVSQSPSNKVTEKGKDVELRCDPISGHTALYWYRQSLGQGLEFLIYFQGNSAPDKSGLPSDRFSAERTGGSVSTLTIQRTQQEDSAVYLCASSQRGGLYNEQFFGPGTRLTVL.

The rearrangement joins TRBV18 to TRBJ1-2, with D perhaps TRBD1 (6 bases). CDR3 length: 13 residues. Between the trimmed V and J ends, which lost 3 bases and 6 bases, there was a span of 11 bases. Germline CDR1 reads KGHSH; CDR2 reads LQKENI. The CDR3 is CASSPRQEDGYTF. The CDR3 DNA reads as TGTGCCAGCTCACCCCGACAGGAGGATGGCTACACCTTC.

This clonotype was counted a few times. The rearrangement joins TRBV15 to TRBJ2-2; D gene ambiguous. From germline, CDR1 is LNHNV and CDR2 YYDKDF (reference sequence). The CDR3 runs 12 residues. The germline V and J ends were trimmed by 1 base and 7 bases, with 4 bases remaining between them. CDR3 in amino acids: CATSRGVGELFF. CDR3 nucleotides: TGTGCCACCAGCAGAGGGGTCGGGGAGCTGTTTTTT.

This clonotype has a count of ten or more. This chain joins TRBV20-1 and TRBJ2-1; a weak D match, TRBD2 (6 bases). Trimming stripped 5 bases from V and 9 bases from J, with 17 bases between. This CDR3 region has 13 residues. In germline, CDR1 is DFQATT, CDR2 SNEGSKA (reference sequence). CDR3 sequence reads: CSAWDSPRVEQFF. Here the CDR3 DNA reads TGCAGTGCTTGGGACTCGCCCCGGGTTGAGCAGTTCTTC.

Only a few counts were recorded for this clonotype. The chain recombines TRBV24-1 with TRBJ2-7, with 7 bases aligning to TRBD1. The V segment lost 4 bases and the J segment 2 bases; nucleotides outside the gene matches: 4. The CDR3 has 14 residues. Germline V gene data show CDR1 as KGHDR and CDR2 as SFDVKD. The CDR3 is CATSDPTGTYEQYF. As DNA, the CDR3 is TGTGCCACCAGTGACCCGACAGGGACCTACGAGCAGTACTTC.

The sample holds a few counts of this clonotype. This rearrangement joins TRBV5-1 to TRBJ1-4, with 10 positions matching TRBD1. The V segment lost 4 bases and the J segment 7 bases; nucleotides outside the gene matches: 10. This CDR3 is built from 16 residues. Germline V CDR1 and CDR2: SGHRS, YFSETQ. CDR3 sequence: CASSRTSGTGAEKLFF. For the CDR3, the DNA is TGCGCCAGCAGCAGGACATCCGGGACAGGGGCTGAAAAACTGTTTTTT.

The chain joins TRBV11-2 to TRBJ2-1, with 10 bases lining up with TRBD2. Per germline, CDR1 SGHAT and CDR2 FQNNGV. This CDR3 is built from 15 residues. V shed 6 bases and J 5 bases; nucleotides not matched to a gene: 7. CDR3 sequence: CASSPGGTSDNEQFF. For the CDR3, the DNA is TGTGCCAGCAGTCCCGGTGGGACTAGCGACAATGAGCAGTTCTTC.

In this sample, this clonotype turned up many times. The chain carries TRBV6-5 and TRBJ1-2; 7 bases line up with TRBD1. CDR1 is MNHEY and CDR2 is SVGAGI in the germline V gene. With 2 bases clipped from V and 4 bases from J, the junction kept 13 bases outside the gene matches. The CDR3 length is 17 residues. CDR3 residues: CASSYTTGVPNIYGYTF. In nucleotides, the CDR3 is TGTGCCAGCAGTTACACAACAGGGGTCCCTAATATCTATGGCTACACCTTC.

The rearrangement links TRBV4-2 to TRBJ2-7, with a possible D match to TRBD2 (5 bases). Germline V gene data show CDR1 as LGHNA and CDR2 as YNFKEQ. V lost 4 bases and J 3 bases, leaving 10 bases between the germline ends. This CDR3 is built from 13 residues. CDR3 in DNA: TGTGCCAGCAGCCCGGACTCCATCTACGAGCAGTACTTC. Its translation is CASSPDSIYEQYF.